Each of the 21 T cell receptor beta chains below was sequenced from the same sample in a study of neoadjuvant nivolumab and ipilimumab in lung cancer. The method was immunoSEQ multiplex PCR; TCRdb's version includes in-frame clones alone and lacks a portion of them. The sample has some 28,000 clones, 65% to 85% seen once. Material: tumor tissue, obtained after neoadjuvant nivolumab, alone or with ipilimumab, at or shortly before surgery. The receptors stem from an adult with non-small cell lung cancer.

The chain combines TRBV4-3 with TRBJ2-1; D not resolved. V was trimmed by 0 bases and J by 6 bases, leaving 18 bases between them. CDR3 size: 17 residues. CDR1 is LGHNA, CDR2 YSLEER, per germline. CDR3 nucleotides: TGCGCCAGCAGCCAAGAAGGGCTGGCGGCGTTAGGCAATGAGCAGTTCTTC. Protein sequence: CASSQEGLAALGNEQFF.

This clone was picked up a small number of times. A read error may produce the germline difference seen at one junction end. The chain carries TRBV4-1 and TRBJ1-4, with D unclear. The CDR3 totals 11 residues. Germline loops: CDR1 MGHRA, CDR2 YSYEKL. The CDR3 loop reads CASSQDDKLFF. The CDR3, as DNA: TGCGCCAGCAGCCAAGATGATAAACTGTTTTTT.

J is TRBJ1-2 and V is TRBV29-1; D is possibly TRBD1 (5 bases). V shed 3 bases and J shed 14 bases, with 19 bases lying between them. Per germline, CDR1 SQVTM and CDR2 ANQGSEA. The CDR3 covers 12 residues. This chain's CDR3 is CSVDRTSTAQTF. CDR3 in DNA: TGCAGCGTTGACCGGACCTCGACAGCACAAACCTTC.

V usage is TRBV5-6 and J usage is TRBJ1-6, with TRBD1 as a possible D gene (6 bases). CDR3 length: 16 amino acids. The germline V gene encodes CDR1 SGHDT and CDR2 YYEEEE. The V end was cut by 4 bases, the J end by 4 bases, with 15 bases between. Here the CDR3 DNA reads TGTGCCAGCAGCGGTTGGAGGACAGCTTATAATTCACCCCTCCACTTT. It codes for CASSGWRTAYNSPLHF.

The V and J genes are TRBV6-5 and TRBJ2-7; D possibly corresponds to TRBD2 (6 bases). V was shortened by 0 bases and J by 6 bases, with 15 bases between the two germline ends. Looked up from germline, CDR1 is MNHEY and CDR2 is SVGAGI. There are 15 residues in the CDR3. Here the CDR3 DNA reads TGTGCCAGCAGTTACTCGTCTAACGGGAGTCCCGAGCAGTACTTC. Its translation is CASSYSSNGSPEQYF.

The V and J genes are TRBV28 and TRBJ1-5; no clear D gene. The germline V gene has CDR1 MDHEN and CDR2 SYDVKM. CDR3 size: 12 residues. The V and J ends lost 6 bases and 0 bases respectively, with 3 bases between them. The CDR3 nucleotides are TGTGCCAGCAGCAATAGCAATCAGCCCCAGCATTTT. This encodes CASSNSNQPQHF.

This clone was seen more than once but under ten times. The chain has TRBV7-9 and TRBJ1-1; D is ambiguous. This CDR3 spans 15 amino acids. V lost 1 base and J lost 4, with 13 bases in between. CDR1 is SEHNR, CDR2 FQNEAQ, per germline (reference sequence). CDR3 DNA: TGTGCCAGCAGCTTAGTTGGCATTACCTTCACTGAAGCTTTCTTT. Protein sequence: CASSLVGITFTEAFF.

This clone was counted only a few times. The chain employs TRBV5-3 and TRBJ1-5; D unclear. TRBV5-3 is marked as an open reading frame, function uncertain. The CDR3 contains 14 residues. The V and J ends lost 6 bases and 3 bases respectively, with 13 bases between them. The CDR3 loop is CARTQQRYNQPQHF. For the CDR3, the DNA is TGTGCCAGAACCCAACAGCGGTACAATCAGCCCCAGCATTTT.

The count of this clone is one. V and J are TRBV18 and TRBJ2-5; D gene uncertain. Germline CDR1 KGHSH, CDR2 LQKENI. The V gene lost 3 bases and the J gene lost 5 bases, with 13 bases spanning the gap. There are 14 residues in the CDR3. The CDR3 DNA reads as TGTGCCAGCTCACCGTCTCCCGCATCGGAGACCCAGTACTTC. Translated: CASSPSPASETQYF.

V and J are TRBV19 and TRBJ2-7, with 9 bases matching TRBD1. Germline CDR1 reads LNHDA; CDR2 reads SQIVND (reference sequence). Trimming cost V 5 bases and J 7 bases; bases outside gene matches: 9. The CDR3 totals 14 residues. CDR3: CASSAKTGGREQYF. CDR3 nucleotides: TGTGCCAGTAGTGCAAAGACAGGGGGGAGAGAGCAGTACTTC.

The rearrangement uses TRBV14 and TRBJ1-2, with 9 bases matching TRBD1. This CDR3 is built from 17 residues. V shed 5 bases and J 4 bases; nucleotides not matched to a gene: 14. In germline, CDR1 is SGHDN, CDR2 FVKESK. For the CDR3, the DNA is TGTGCCAGCAGCGCCCAAAGCCCGGACAGGGGACTCTATGGCTACACCTTC. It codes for CASSAQSPDRGLYGYTF.

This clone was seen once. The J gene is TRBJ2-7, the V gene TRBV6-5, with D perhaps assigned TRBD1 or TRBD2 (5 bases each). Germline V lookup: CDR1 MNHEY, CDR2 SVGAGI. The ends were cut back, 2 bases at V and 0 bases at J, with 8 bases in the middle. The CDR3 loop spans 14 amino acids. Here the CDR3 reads CASSYRDGSYEQYF. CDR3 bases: TGTGCCAGCAGTTACCGGGACGGCTCCTACGAGCAGTACTTC.

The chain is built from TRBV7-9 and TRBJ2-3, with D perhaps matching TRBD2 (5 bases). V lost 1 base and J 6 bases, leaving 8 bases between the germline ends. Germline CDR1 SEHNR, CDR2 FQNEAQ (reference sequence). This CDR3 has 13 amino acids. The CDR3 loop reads CASSLDRGDTQYF. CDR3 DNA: TGTGCCAGCAGCTTAGATCGAGGGGATACGCAGTATTTT.

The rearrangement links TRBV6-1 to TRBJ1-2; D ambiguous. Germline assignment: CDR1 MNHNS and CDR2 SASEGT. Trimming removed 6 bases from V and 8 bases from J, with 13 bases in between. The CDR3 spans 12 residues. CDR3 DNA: TGTGCCAGCAGCGATGGGCGATACGGCTACACCTTC. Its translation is CASSDGRYGYTF.

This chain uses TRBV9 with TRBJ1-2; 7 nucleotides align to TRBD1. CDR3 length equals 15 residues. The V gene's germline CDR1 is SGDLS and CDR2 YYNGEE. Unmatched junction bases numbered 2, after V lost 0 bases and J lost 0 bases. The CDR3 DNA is TGTGCCAGCAGCGTAGAAGGGACAGCTAACTATGGCTACACCTTC. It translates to CASSVEGTANYGYTF.

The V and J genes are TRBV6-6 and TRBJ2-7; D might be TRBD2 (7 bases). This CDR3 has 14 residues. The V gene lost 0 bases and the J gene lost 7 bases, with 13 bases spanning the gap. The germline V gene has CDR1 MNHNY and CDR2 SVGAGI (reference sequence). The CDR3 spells CASSYSAGAGEQYF. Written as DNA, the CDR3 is TGTGCCAGCAGTTACTCGGCGGGGGCTGGTGAGCAGTACTTC.

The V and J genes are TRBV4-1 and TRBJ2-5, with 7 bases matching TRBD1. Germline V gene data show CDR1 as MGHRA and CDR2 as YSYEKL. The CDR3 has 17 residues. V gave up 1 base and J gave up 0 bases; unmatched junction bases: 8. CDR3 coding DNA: TGCGCCAGCAGCCAAGGCAGGGGACAGCCGTACCAAGAGACCCAGTACTTC. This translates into CASSQGRGQPYQETQYF.

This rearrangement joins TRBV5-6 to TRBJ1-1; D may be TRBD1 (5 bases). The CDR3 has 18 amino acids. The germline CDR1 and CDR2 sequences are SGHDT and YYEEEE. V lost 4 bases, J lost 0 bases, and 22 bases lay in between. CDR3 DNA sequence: TGTGCCAGCAGCCCCGTCCGGGGGGGAGTAAGGGTGAACACTGAAGCTTTCTTT. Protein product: CASSPVRGGVRVNTEAFF.

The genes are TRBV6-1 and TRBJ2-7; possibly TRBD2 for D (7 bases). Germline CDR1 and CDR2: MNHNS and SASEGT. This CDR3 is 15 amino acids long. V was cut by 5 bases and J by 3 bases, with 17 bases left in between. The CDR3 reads CASSSLAGANYEQYF. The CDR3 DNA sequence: TGTGCCAGCAGTAGTCTCGCGGGGGCTAACTACGAGCAGTACTTC.

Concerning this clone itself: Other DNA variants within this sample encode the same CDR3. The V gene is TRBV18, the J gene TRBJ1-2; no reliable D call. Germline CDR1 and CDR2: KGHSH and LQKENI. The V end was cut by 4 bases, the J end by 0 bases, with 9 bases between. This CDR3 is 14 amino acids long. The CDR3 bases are TGTGCCAGCTCACTTGAGGGTGCTAACTATGGCTACACCTTC. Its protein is CASSLEGANYGYTF.

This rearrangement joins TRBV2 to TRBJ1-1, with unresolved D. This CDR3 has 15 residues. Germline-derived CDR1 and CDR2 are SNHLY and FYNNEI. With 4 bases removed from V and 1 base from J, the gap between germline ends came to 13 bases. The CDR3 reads CASSGKRTANTEAFF. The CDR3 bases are TGTGCCAGCAGTGGAAAGAGGACGGCGAACACTGAAGCTTTCTTT.